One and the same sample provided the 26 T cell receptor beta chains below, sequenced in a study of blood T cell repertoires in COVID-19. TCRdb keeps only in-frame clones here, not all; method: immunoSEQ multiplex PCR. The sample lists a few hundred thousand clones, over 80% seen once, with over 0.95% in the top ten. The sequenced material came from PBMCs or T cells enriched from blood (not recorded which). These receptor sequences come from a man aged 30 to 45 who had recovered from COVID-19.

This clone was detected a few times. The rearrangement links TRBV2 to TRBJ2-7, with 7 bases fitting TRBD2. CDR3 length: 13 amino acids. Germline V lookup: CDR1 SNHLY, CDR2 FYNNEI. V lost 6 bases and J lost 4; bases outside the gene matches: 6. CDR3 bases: TGTGCCAGCAGACGACTAGCCCAATACGAGCAGTACTTC. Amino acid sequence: CASRRLAQYEQYF.

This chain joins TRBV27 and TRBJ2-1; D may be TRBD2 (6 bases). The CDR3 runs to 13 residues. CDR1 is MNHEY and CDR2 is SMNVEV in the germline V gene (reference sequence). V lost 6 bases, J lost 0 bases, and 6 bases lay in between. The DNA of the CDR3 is TGTGCCAGCAGCGGGAGCTCCTACAATGAGCAGTTCTTC. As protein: CASSGSSYNEQFF.

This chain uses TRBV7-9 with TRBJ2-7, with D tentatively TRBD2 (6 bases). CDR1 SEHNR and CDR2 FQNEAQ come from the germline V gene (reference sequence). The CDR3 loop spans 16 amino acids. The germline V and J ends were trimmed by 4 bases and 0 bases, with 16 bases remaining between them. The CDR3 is CASSSDISGSSYEQYF. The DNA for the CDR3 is TGTGCCAGCAGCTCCGATATTAGCGGAAGCTCCTACGAGCAGTACTTC.

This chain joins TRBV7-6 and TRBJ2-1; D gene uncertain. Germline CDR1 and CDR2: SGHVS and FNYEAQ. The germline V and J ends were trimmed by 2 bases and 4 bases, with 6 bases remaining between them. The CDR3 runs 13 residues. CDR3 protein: CASSLIPYNEQFF. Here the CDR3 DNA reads TGTGCCAGCAGCTTAATCCCGTACAATGAGCAGTTCTTC.

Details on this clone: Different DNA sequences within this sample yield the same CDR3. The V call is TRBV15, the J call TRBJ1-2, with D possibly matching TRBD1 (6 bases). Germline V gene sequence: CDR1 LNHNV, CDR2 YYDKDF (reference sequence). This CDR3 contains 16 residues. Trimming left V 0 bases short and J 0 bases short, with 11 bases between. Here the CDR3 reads CATSRDPGHSNYGYTF. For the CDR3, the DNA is TGTGCCACCAGCAGAGATCCGGGACACTCTAACTATGGCTACACCTTC. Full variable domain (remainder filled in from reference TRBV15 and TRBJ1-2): DAMVIQNPRYQVTQFGKPVTLSCSQTLNHNVMYWYQQKSSQAPKLLFHYYDKDFNNEADTPDNFQSRRPNTSFCFLDIRSPGLGDTAMYLCATSRDPGHSNYGYTFGSGTRLTVV.

The CDR3 loop reads CASSQDSGRRGDQPQHF. CDR3 DNA sequence: TGCGCCAGCAGCCAAGATTCAGGAAGGCGCGGGGATCAGCCCCAGCATTTT. The chain employs TRBV4-1 and TRBJ1-5; D is ambiguous. Germline V gene lookup returns CDR1 MGHRA and CDR2 YSYEKL. The CDR3 extends over 17 amino acids. V was trimmed by 0 bases and J by 5 bases, leaving 17 bases between them.

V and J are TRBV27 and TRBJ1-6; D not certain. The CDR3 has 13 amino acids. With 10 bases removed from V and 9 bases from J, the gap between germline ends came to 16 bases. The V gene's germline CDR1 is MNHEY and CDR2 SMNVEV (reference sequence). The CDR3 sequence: CATQRDFASPLHF. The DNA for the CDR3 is TGTGCCACCCAGCGGGATTTCGCTTCACCCCTCCACTTT.

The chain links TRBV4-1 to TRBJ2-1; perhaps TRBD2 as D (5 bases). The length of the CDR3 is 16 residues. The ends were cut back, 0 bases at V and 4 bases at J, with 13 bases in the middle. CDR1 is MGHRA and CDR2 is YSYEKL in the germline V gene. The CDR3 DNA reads TGCGCCAGCAGCCAAGATTGGTCTAGCCCTTACAATGAGCAGTTCTTC. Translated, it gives CASSQDWSSPYNEQFF.

CDR3 sequence: CASSRGGASYNEQFF. The CDR3 DNA follows: TGTGCCAGCAGCCGGGGGGGGGCGTCCTACAATGAGCAGTTCTTC. The chain couples TRBV4-2 to TRBJ2-1; possibly TRBD2 for D (7 bases). V was cut by 4 bases and J by 1 base, with 11 bases left in between. The length of the CDR3 is 15 residues. In germline, CDR1 is LGHNA, CDR2 YNFKEQ.

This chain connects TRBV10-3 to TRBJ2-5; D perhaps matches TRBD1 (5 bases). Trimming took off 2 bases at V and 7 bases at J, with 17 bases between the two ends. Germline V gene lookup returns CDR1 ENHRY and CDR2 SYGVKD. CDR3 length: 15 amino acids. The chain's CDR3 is CAISEPGHTKRTQYF. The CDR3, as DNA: TGTGCCATCAGTGAGCCAGGACACACCAAGAGGACCCAGTACTTC.

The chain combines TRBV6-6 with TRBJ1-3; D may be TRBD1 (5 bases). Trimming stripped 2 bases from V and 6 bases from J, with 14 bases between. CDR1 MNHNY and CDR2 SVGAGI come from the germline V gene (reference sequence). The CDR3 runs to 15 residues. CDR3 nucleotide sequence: TGTGCCAGCAGTTACGACATGGCCAGGGAAAACACCATATATTTT. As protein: CASSYDMARENTIYF.

Here the CDR3 DNA reads TGCGCCAGCAGCGGGACAGGGAATTCACCCCTCCACTTT. Translation gives CASSGTGNSPLHF. The V and J genes are TRBV5-1 and TRBJ1-6; 9 bases fit TRBD1. Unmatched junction bases numbered 0, after V lost 4 bases and J lost 7 bases. CDR3 length: 13 amino acids. From germline, CDR1 is SGHRS and CDR2 YFSETQ. Drawing the rest from reference TRBV5-1 and TRBJ1-6, the complete variable domain is KAGVTQTPRYLIKTRGQQVTLSCSPISGHRSVSWYQQTPGQGLQFLFEYFSETQRNKGNFPGRFSGRQFSNSRSEMNVSTLELGDSALYLCASSGTGNSPLHFGNGTRLTVT.

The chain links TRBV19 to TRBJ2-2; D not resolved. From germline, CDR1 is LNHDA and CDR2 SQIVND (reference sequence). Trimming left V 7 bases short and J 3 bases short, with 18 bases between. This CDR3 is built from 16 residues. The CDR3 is CASTPPGGAYTGELFF. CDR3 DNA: TGTGCCAGTACTCCTCCCGGCGGAGCTTACACCGGGGAGCTGTTTTTT.

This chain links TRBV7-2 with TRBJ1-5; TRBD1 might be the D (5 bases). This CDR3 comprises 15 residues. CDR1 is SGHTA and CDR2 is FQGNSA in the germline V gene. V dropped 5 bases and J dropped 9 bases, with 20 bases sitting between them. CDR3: CASSGATAPFGPQHF. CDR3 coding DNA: TGTGCCAGCAGCGGAGCGACAGCGCCCTTCGGGCCCCAGCATTTT.

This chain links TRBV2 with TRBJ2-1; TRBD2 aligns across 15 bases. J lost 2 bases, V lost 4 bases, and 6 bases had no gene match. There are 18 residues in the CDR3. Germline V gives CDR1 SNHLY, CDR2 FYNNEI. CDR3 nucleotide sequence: TGTGCCAGCAGTGGACGGACTAGCGGGAGGGCCCCCTACAATGAGCAGTTCTTC. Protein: CASSGRTSGRAPYNEQFF.

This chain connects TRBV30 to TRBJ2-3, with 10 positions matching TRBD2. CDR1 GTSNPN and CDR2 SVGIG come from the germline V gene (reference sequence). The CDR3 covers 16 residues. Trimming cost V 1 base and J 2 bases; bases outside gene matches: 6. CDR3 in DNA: TGTGCCTGGAGTGGTAGCGGGGGGTTCCTCACAGATACGCAGTATTTT. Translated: CAWSGSGGFLTDTQYF.

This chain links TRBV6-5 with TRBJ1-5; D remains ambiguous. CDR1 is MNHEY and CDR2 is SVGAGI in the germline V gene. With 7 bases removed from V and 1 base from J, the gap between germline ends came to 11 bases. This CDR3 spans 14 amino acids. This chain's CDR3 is CASTSSGSNQPQHF. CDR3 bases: TGTGCCAGCACTAGCTCTGGGAGCAATCAGCCCCAGCATTTT.

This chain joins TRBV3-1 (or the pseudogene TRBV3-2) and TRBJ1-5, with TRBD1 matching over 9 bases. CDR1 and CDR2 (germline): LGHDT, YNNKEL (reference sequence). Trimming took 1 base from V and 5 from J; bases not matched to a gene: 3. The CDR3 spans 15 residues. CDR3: CASSQGDRVDQPQHF. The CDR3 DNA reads TGTGCCAGCAGCCAAGGGGACAGGGTCGATCAGCCCCAGCATTTT.

The CDR3 sequence is CASILSGTSGGARPGDQYF. DNA of the CDR3: TGTGCCAGCATCCTCTCCGGGACTAGCGGGGGGGCCCGCCCAGGTGACCAGTACTTC. The genes are TRBV3-1 (or the pseudogene TRBV3-2) and TRBJ2-5, with 16 bases fitting TRBD2. With V trimmed by 7 bases and J by 10 bases, 21 bases remained unmatched. Germline V gene sequence: CDR1 LGHDT, CDR2 YNNKEL (reference sequence). The CDR3 has 19 residues.

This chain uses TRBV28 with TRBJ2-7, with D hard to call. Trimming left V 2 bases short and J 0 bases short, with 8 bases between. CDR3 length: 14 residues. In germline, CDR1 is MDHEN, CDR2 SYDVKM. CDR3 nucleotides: TGTGCCAGCAGTTTAGAACGGAGCTCCTACGAGCAGTACTTC. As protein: CASSLERSSYEQYF.

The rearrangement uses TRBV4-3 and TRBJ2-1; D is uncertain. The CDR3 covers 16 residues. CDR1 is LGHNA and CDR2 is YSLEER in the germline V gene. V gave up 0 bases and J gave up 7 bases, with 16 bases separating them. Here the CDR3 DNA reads TGCGCCAGCAGCCAAGATTGGGTGATAGCCGGAAATGAGCAGTTCTTC. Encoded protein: CASSQDWVIAGNEQFF.

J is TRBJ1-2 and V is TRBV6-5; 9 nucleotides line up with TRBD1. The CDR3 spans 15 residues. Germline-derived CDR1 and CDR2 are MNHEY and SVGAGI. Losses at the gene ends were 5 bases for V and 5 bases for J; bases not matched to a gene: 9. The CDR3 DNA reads TGTGCCAGCAGTCGAAGGACAGGGGTGGAGTATGGCTACACCTTC. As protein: CASSRRTGVEYGYTF.

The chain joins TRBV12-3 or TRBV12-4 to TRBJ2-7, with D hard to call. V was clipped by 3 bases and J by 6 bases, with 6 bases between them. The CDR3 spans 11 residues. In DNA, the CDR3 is TGTGCCAGCAGTTTCACCGGCGAGCAGTACTTC. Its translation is CASSFTGEQYF.

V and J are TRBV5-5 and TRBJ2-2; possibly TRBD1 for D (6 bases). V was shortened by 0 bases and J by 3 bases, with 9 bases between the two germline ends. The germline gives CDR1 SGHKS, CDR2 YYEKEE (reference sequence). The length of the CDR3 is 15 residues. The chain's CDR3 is CASSLEGHYTGELFF. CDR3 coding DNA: TGTGCCAGCAGCTTGGAGGGACACTACACCGGGGAGCTGTTTTTT.

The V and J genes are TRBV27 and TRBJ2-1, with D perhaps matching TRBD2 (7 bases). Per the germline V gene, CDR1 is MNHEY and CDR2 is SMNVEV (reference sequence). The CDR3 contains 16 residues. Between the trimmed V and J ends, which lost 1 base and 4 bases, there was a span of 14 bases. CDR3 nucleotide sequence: TGTGCCAGCAGTTTATGGTCGGGGGGCGGGTACAATGAGCAGTTCTTC. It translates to CASSLWSGGGYNEQFF.

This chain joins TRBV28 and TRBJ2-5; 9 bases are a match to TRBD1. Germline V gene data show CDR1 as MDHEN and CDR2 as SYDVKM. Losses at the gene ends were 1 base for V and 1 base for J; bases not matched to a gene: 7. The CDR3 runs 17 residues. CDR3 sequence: CASSLSTGGYGQETQYF. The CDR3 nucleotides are TGTGCCAGCAGTTTATCGACAGGGGGGTACGGCCAAGAGACCCAGTACTTC.